Listed below are T cell receptor beta chains from one sample, sequenced in a study of blood T cell repertoires in COVID-19. Profiling relied on immunoSEQ multiplex PCR, and the TCRdb table lists in-frame clones only, not all of them. The repertoire holds tens of thousands of clones, with around 83% as singletons. The source material was peripheral blood. The receptor source for this set is a man in his sixties or seventies with active COVID-19. CDR3s include the opening cysteine and the closing phenylalanine or tryptophan. D genes are given only for firm matches. For some rows the clone size is stated as once, few or many, or as a class when expanded; others skip it.

>TRBV4-2|.|TRBJ1-1|.
TGTGCCAGCAGCCAAGCGGGTGTGTACTCTGAAGCTTTCTTT
CASSQAGVYSEAFF
>TRBV19|.|TRBJ1-5|.
TGTGCCAGTAGTATAGGCAGGAATCAGCCCCAGCATTTT
CASSIGRNQPQHF
>TRBV27|.|TRBJ2-3|.
TGTGCCAGCAGTTCCCCTGGGGAGCTAGGGCTGGGTGTGGATACGCAGTATTTT
CASSSPGELGLGVDTQYF
>TRBV29-1|.|TRBJ1-2|TRBD1
TGCAGCGTTCGACAGGGCTATGGCTACACCTTC
CSVRQGYGYTF
>TRBV7-6|.|TRBJ1-1|.
TGTGCCAGCAGCTTAGTAGCCGGGGTTTTTATGGCTTTCTTT
CASSLVAGVFMAFF
>TRBV3-1/TRBV3-2|once|TRBJ2-2|.
TGTGCCAGCAGACCTAGGGGGATGAACACCGGGGAGCTGTTTTTT
CASRPRGMNTGELFF
>TRBV2|.|TRBJ2-3|TRBD2
TGTGCCGGCCGGACTAGCGGGGGGGTCCCAGATACGCAGTATTTT
CAGRTSGGVPDTQYF
>TRBV19|.|TRBJ1-3|.
TGTGCCAGTAGTATTGAACAGGGAATAGGAAACACCATATATTTT
CASSIEQGIGNTIYF
>TRBV19|.|TRBJ1-5|TRBD1
TGTGCCAGTAGTATCCGGGACAGTGATCAGCCCCAGCATTTT
CASSIRDSDQPQHF
>TRBV9|few|TRBJ2-7|.
TGTGCCAGCAGCGTAGATACAGGCCGGAGCGAGCAGTACTTC
CASSVDTGRSEQYF
>TRBV5-1|.|TRBJ2-3|TRBD2
TGCGCCAGCAGCTCGCTGACTAGCGGGGGGGCGGCTACGCAGTATTTT
CASSSLTSGGAATQYF
>TRBV6-5|.|TRBJ1-1|.
TGTGCCAGCAGCCTATCTCCCGACAGGAACACTGAAGCTTTCTTT
CASSLSPDRNTEAFF
>TRBV29-1|.|TRBJ1-2|TRBD1
TGCAGCGGGGACAGGGGCGATGGCTACACCTTC
CSGDRGDGYTF
>TRBV24-1|.|TRBJ2-3|.
TGTGCCACAAGTATTCCAGGGGGCACAGATACGCAGTATTTT
CATSIPGGTDTQYF
>TRBV5-6|.|TRBJ2-4|TRBD1
TGTGCCAGCAGGTTGGGACAGGGAAGGGTCATTCAGTACTTC
CASRLGQGRVIQYF
>TRBV29-1|.|TRBJ2-3|TRBD2
TGCAGCTTACTAGCGGGGCGTAGCACAGATACGCAGTATTTT
CSLLAGRSTDTQYF
>TRBV7-7|.|TRBJ1-1|.
TGTGCCAGCAGCTTAGCGCTGGGACATATAGCTTTCTTT
CASSLALGHIAFF
>TRBV11-1|.|TRBJ1-2|.
TGTGCCAGCAGCCCCCCCAGGGACCGGGGGAGAGGCTACACCTTC
CASSPPRDRGRGYTF
>TRBV7-2|.|TRBJ1-2|.
TGTGCCAGCAGCCAAGCGCGGGTTTTGAGCTATGGCTACACCTTC
CASSQARVLSYGYTF
>TRBV6-6|once|TRBJ1-1|TRBD1
TGTGCCAGCAGCCGAGCGGGACAGGGTTACATGAACACTGAAGCTTTCTTT
CASSRAGQGYMNTEAFF
>TRBV11-2|once|TRBJ2-2|TRBD1
TGTGCCAGCAGCTTATCCGGGACAGGGGTGGCCGGGGAGCTGTTTTTT
CASSLSGTGVAGELFF
>TRBV11-3|.|TRBJ2-1|TRBD1
TGTGCCAGCAGCTCGCCGGGACAGGGAACTAATGAGCAGTTCTTC
CASSSPGQGTNEQFF
>TRBV4-1|.|TRBJ2-5|.
TGCGCCAGCAGCCAAGATCCATACGGGCTGACAGAAAAGGCGTACTTC
CASSQDPYGLTEKAYF
>TRBV5-1|.|TRBJ1-2|.
TGCGCCAGCAGCTTGGATTGGGGCTTGGCTAACTATGGCTACACCTTC
CASSLDWGLANYGYTF
>TRBV6-5|.|TRBJ2-7|.
TGTGCCAGCAAACTGACTACTTCCGACGAGCAGTACTTC
CASKLTTSDEQYF
>TRBV7-8|once|TRBJ1-5|.
TGTGCCAGCCAGGGTAGTCTCAATCAGCCCCAGCATTTT
CASQGSLNQPQHF
>TRBV7-2|.|TRBJ2-3|.
TGTGCCAGCAGCTTTGGTACAGGGATCAGCGATACGCAGTATTTT
CASSFGTGISDTQYF
>TRBV5-8|.|TRBJ1-1|.
TGTGCCAGCAGCTTGGCCGGGACATTTATGAACACTGAAGCTTTCTTT
CASSLAGTFMNTEAFF